Below are 8 T cell receptor delta chains sequenced from a single sample in a study of γδ T cells in repeated Plasmodium falciparum infection. With CATT, TCRdb re-called clones from the multiplex PCR reads. Found here are roughly 86,000 delta-chain clones, 1.4% of them singletons; the top ten hold 9%. Vgamma9/Vdelta2+ and Vdelta2-negative gammadelta T cells were flow-sorted from PBMC for bulk sequencing. The sequencing input was gamma-delta T cells from blood. The receptor set was obtained from a pool of human donors (malaria-infected and uninfected, not separated).

This clone was seen more than once but under ten times. A far larger clone is off by one base, so a read error is likely. No J gene was called, and the V gene is TRDV1; the DNA was not compared with TRDD3, the D call given in the table. Looked up from germline, CDR1 is TSWWSYY and CDR2 is QGS. The CDR3 totals 19 residues. The CDR3 loop is CALGEPQGAYGDTPDKLIF. CDR3 sequence (DNA): TGTGCTCTTGGGGAACCTCAGGGGGCATACGGAGACACCCCCGATAAACTTATCTTT.

This clone came up a few times. The likely explanation is a read error, given a far larger clone one base away. Other DNA sequences of this sample code for an identical CDR3. The genes are TRDV1 and TRDJ1; 11 bases are shared with TRDD3. TCRdb is silent on the J gene; assignment here came from matching the DNA to germline. The CDR3 runs 21 residues. The germline CDR1 and CDR2 sequences are TSWWSYY and QGS. CDR3 sequence: CALGESAFPLNWGIYTDKLIF. The CDR3 nucleotides read TGTGCTCTCGGGGAATCAGCCTTCCCACTTAACTGGGGGATATACACCGATAAACTCATCTTT.

Points on this clone: The protein recorded in TCRdb matches a much larger clone and deviates from this DNA's translation at residue 12, suggesting a read error; the protein here is obtained by translating the DNA. The J gene is TRDJ1, the V gene TRDV3; TRDD3 agrees at 12 bases. Looked up from germline, CDR1 is TVYSNPD and CDR2 is GDNSRS (reference sequence). The CDR3 is 19 residues long. The ends lost 1 base at V and 4 bases at J; junction bases unmatched: 19. The CDR3 protein is CAFITTGDWGILYGDKLIF. In nucleotides, the CDR3 is TGTGCCTTTATTACTACGGGGGACTGGGGGATACTCTACGGCGATAAACTCATCTTT.

This clone has more than one count but fewer than ten. The protein TCRdb gives is from a much larger clone and does not agree with this DNA's translation at residue 11, likely a read error; the protein shown here comes from the DNA. The chain has TRDV1 and TRDJ1; D is uncertain. The J gene, missing from TCRdb, was assigned here through DNA to germline matching. V was trimmed by 7 bases and J by 0 bases, leaving 21 bases between them. The V gene's germline CDR1 is TSWWSYY and CDR2 QGS. The CDR3 spans 17 residues. CDR3 in amino acids: CALESLPACTDTDKLIF. Written as DNA, the CDR3 is TGTGCTCTTGAGAGTCTACCTGCCTGTACCGACACCGATAAACTCATCTTT.

Of note for this clone: TCRdb records a much larger clone's protein for this DNA, with a difference at residue 7 that likely arises from a read error; the protein given is the translation of the DNA. The gene calls are TRDV3 and TRDJ1; D is perhaps TRDD3 (5 bases). The J gene is absent in TCRdb and was assigned here via DNA matching to germline. The CDR3 extends over 12 amino acids. Germline V CDR1 and CDR2: TVYSNPD, GDNSRS (reference sequence). V lost 0 bases to trimming and J lost 3 bases, with 8 bases between them. As DNA, the CDR3 is TGTGCCTTTAGGGATAGGGCCGATAAACTCATCTTT. It yields the protein CAFRDRADKLIF.

About this clone itself: A far more abundant clone sits one base away, making this likely a read error. This sample includes further DNA sequences coding for the same CDR3. The rearrangement links TRDV1 to TRDJ1; TRDD3 matches 11 bases. In the absence of a J gene in TCRdb, the DNA was matched to germline to assign it here. CDR1 and CDR2 (germline): TSWWSYY, QGS. V was clipped by 2 bases and J by 3 bases; unmatched bases: 20. This CDR3 has 21 residues. Here the CDR3 DNA reads TGTGCTCTTGGGGAAAGTATTCTACAAAACATTTGGGGGATACGCGCCGATAAACTCATCTTT. It encodes CALGESILQNIWGIRADKLIF.

This clone was seen many times. This rearrangement joins TRDV1 to TRDJ1, with a tentative D call TRDD3 (8 bases). Trimming took 4 bases from V and 6 from J, leaving 36 bases between them. The CDR3 contains 21 residues. The V gene's germline CDR1 is TSWWSYY and CDR2 QGS. CDR3 in amino acids: CALGGLRFLHRRWGIPYKLIF. CDR3 coding DNA: TGTGCTCTTGGGGGGCTTAGATTCCTACACCGTAGATGGGGGATCCCCTATAAACTCATCTTT.

This clone was seen a few times. TCRdb assigns this DNA the protein of a much larger clone, which departs from its translation at residue 15; this likely reflects a read error, and the protein shown comes from translating the DNA. This chain links TRDV1 with TRDJ1; 9 positions match TRDD3. TCRdb leaves out the J gene; it was filled in here by matching the DNA to germline. In germline, CDR1 is TSWWSYY, CDR2 QGS. The CDR3 covers 21 residues. Unmatched junction bases numbered 22, after V lost 1 base and J lost 4 bases. CDR3 in DNA: TGTGCTCTTGGGGAACACGTCAGGAGGCCCGTTACTGGGGGACACGTCGATAAACTCATCTTT. As protein: CALGEHVRRPVTGGHVDKLIF.